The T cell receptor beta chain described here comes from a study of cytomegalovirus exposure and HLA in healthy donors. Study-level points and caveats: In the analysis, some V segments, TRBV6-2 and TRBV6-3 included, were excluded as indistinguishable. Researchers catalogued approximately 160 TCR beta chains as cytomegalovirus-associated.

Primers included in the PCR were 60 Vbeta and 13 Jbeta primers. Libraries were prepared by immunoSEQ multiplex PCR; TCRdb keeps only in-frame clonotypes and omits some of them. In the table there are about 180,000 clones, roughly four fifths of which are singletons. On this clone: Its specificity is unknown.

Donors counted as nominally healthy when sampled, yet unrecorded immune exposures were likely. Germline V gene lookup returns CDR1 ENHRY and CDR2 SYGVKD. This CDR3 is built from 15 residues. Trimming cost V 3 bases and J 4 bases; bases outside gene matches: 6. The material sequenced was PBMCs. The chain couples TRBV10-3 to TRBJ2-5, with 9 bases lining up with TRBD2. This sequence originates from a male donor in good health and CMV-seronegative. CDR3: CAISDGRGGTETQYF. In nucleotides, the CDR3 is TGTGCCATCAGTGACGGGCGGGGGGGCACAGAGACCCAGTACTTC.